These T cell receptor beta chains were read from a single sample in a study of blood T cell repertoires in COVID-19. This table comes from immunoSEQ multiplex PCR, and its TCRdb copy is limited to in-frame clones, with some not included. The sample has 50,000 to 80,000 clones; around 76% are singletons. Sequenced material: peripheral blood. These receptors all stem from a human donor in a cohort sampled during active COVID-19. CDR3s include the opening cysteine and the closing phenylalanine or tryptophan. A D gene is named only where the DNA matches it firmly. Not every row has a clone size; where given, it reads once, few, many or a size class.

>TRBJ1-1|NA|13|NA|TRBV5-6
TGTGCCAGCAGCTTGCAACTCAACACTGAAGCTTTCTTT
CASSLQLNTEAFF
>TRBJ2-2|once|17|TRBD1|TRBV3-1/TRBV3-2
TGTGCCAGCAGCCAACCGGCCGGGACAGGGGATACCGGGGAGCTGTTTTTT
CASSQPAGTGDTGELFF
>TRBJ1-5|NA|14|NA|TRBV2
TGTGCCAGCAGCAGGGTTGCGAGCAATCAGCCCCAGCATTTT
CASSRVASNQPQHF
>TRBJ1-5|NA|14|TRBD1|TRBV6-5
TGTGCCAGCAGGGACAGGCATAGCAATCAGCCCCAGCATTTT
CASRDRHSNQPQHF
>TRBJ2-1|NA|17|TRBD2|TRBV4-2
TGTGCCAGCAGCCAAGCTCCCGGCGGGGGGGCCGGGAATGAGCAGTTCTTC
CASSQAPGGGAGNEQFF
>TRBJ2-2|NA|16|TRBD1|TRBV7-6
TGTGCCAGCAGCTCGTCCGGGACAGCGAACACCGGGGAGCTGTTTTTT
CASSSSGTANTGELFF
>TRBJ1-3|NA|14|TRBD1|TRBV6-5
TGTGCCAGCGGGGACAGACGCTCTGGAAACACCATATATTTT
CASGDRRSGNTIYF
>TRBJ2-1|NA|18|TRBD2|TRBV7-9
TGTGCCAGCAGCTTAGATACTAGCGGGGGGTCCTATGACAATGAGCAGTTCTTC
CASSLDTSGGSYDNEQFF
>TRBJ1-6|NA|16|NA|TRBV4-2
TGTGCCAGCAGCCAAGGGGGGGTGAGCTCTAATTCACCCCTCCACTTT
CASSQGGVSSNSPLHF
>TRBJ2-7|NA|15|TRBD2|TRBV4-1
TGCGCCAGCAGCCAATGGTCTAGCGGGGGCTACGAGCAGTACTTC
CASSQWSSGGYEQYF